The entry below gives a single T cell receptor beta chain sequence along with its context. Generated by immunoSEQ multiplex PCR, the TCRdb table keeps only in-frame clones and is missing some. The table records about 90,000 clones, approximately 91% of them present only once. Germline V gene sequence: CDR1 KGHDR, CDR2 SFDVKD. CDR3 length equals 16 residues. Losses at the gene ends were 0 bases for V and 5 bases for J; bases not matched to a gene: 7. These data belong to a study of blood T cell repertoires in COVID-19. Study overall: T cells, B-cell-depleted T cells, or PBMCs supplied cDNA or gDNA.

V is TRBV24-1 and J is TRBJ2-3; TRBD2 matches 7 bases. The sequencing sample was made of peripheral blood. The receptor was derived from a human donor with active COVID-19. The donor label of this sample is uncertain. CDR3 amino acids: CATSDLYAGDRDTQYF. CDR3 coding DNA: TGTGCCACCAGTGATTTGTACGCGGGGGATAGAGATACGCAGTATTTT.